What follows are 14 T cell receptor beta chains derived from one specimen sequenced in a study of shared clonotypes between healthy human individuals. Only CD45RO-negative cells positively selected for CCR7 counted as naive CD8 cells, so terminally differentiated effector memory CD45RA+ cells were excluded. TCRdb's table, derived via immunoSEQ multiplex PCR, lists solely in-frame clones and lacks some. The sample lists about 820,000 clones; about 92% were seen once. The specimen was naive CD8+ T cells sorted from blood. These receptors were obtained from a man under 40 in good health.

The chain employs TRBV5-1 and TRBJ2-3; D may be TRBD1 (6 bases). CDR3 size: 17 residues. V was pared by 0 bases and J by 0 bases, with 14 bases between. Per the germline V gene, CDR1 is SGHRS and CDR2 is YFSETQ. CDR3 DNA sequence: TGCGCCAGCAGCTTGGTTCAGGGGAGATATAGCACAGATACGCAGTATTTT. It codes for CASSLVQGRYSTDTQYF.

The chain is built from TRBV27 and TRBJ2-7; D is unclear. V was trimmed by 3 bases and J by 2 bases, leaving 14 bases between them. Germline values: CDR1 MNHEY, CDR2 SMNVEV (reference sequence). The CDR3 is made up of 15 amino acids. The chain's CDR3 is CASSLMQVFPYEQYF. In nucleotides, the CDR3 is TGTGCCAGCAGTTTGATGCAAGTCTTCCCCTACGAGCAGTACTTC.

The chain employs TRBV7-9 and TRBJ2-5; tentative D call: TRBD1 (6 bases). The CDR3 runs 13 residues. Germline assignment: CDR1 SEHNR and CDR2 FQNEAQ (reference sequence). Deletions cut 5 bases from V and 3 bases from J, with 10 bases between. CDR3 protein: CASSHRTEETQYF. The CDR3 nucleotides are TGTGCCAGCAGCCATAGGACAGAAGAGACCCAGTACTTC.

CDR3: CASSSRTSGIYNEQFF. As DNA, the CDR3 is TGTGCCAGCAGTTCTAGGACTAGCGGGATATACAATGAGCAGTTCTTC. The chain joins TRBV27 to TRBJ2-1; 12 bases line up with TRBD2. Trimming cost V 4 bases and J 4 bases; bases outside gene matches: 5. Germline-derived CDR1 and CDR2 are MNHEY and SMNVEV (reference sequence). The CDR3 sequence is 16 residues long.

V usage is TRBV13 and J usage is TRBJ2-3; 8 bases map to TRBD2. Germline V gene lookup returns CDR1 PRHDT and CDR2 FYEKMQ (reference sequence). The CDR3 is 17 residues long. V was pared by 5 bases and J by 2 bases, with 12 bases of the junction left unmatched. The CDR3: CASSTPDDGRDTDTQYF. The CDR3 DNA sequence: TGTGCCAGCAGCACCCCGGACGACGGGAGGGACACAGATACGCAGTATTTT.

The rearrangement links TRBV15 to TRBJ2-7, with D possibly being TRBD1 or TRBD2 (5 bases each). V was cut by 7 bases and J by 6 bases, with 19 bases left in between. Per germline, CDR1 LNHNV and CDR2 YYDKDF (reference sequence). The CDR3 extends over 14 amino acids. The CDR3 here is CATTEEVVGREQYF. The CDR3 coding sequence is TGTGCCACCACCGAGGAGGTGGTGGGACGCGAGCAGTACTTC.

The rearrangement uses TRBV5-8 and TRBJ2-3; tentative D call: TRBD2 (6 bases). V lost 6 bases and J lost 2, with 16 bases in between. CDR3 length: 15 amino acids. Per germline, CDR1 SGHTS and CDR2 YDEGEE. The CDR3: CASTLGGAPTDTQYF. CDR3 in DNA: TGTGCCAGCACCCTGGGGGGAGCCCCCACAGATACGCAGTATTTT.

This clone was seen a few times. The chain has TRBV19 and TRBJ2-7, with a weak D call TRBD1 (6 bases). Germline CDR1 and CDR2: LNHDA and SQIVND (reference sequence). V was pared by 3 bases and J by 3 bases, with 15 bases between. The CDR3 sequence is 15 residues long. CDR3 residues: CASSIGSGDIYEQYF. CDR3 DNA: TGTGCCAGTAGTATCGGGTCCGGGGACATCTACGAGCAGTACTTC.

The rearrangement links TRBV6-6 to TRBJ2-5, with 11 positions matching TRBD2. Unmatched junction bases numbered 16, after V lost 10 bases and J lost 9 bases. Germline V lookup: CDR1 MNHNY, CDR2 SVGAGI (reference sequence). The CDR3 extends over 15 amino acids. The CDR3 DNA sequence: TGTGCCACGCGATCCGGGACTAGCGGTCCAACGGCCCAGTACTTC. It specifies CATRSGTSGPTAQYF.

V usage is TRBV23-1 and J usage is TRBJ2-5; D gene uncertain. TRBV23-1 is known as an ORF, though its function is uncertain. This CDR3 has 11 residues. Trimming cost V 2 bases and J 4 bases, with 2 bases left between them. DNA of the CDR3: TGCGCCAGCAGTCAAACAGAGACCCAGTACTTC. It is translated as CASSQTETQYF.

This chain links TRBV27 with TRBJ2-1; 7 bases are a match to TRBD2. The CDR3 has 15 amino acids. The V and J ends lost 3 bases and 11 bases, in that order; junction bases with no gene match: 13. Germline CDR1 is MNHEY and CDR2 is SMNVEV (reference sequence). DNA for the CDR3: TGTGCCAGCAGTTTCCTGACGGGAGGAGCCGGGCAGCAGTTCTTC. This translates into CASSFLTGGAGQQFF.

V usage is TRBV19 and J usage is TRBJ1-4; D is possibly TRBD1 (5 bases). Trimming cost V 3 bases and J 5 bases, with 10 bases left between them. This CDR3 region has 14 residues. CDR1 LNHDA and CDR2 SQIVND come from the germline V gene (reference sequence). CDR3 sequence (DNA): TGTGCCAGTAGTATCGGGACGTTCAATGAAAAACTGTTTTTT. This sequence encodes CASSIGTFNEKLFF. Looking up the rest from reference TRBV19 and TRBJ1-4 gives the full variable domain: DGGITQSPKYLFRKEGQNVTLSCEQNLNHDAMYWYRQDPGQGLRLIYYSQIVNDFQKGDIAEGYSVSREKKESFPLTVTSAQKNPTAFYLCASSIGTFNEKLFFGSGTQLSVL.

The chain recombines TRBV7-2 with TRBJ1-2, with 7 bases fitting TRBD1. The CDR3 length is 16 residues. The trim removed 6 bases at V and 5 bases at J, leaving 15 bases unmatched. Germline CDR1 and CDR2: SGHTA and FQGNSA. CDR3 sequence reads: CASSSFGTGTVYGYTF. CDR3 coding DNA: TGTGCCAGCAGTTCTTTCGGAACCGGGACAGTTTATGGCTACACCTTC.

DNA for the CDR3: TGCAGCGTTATCCTAGCGGTGGCCTACGAGCAGTACTTC. Amino acid sequence: CSVILAVAYEQYF. The gene calls are TRBV29-1 and TRBJ2-7; 7 bases align to TRBD2. V was clipped by 5 bases and J by 2 bases; unmatched bases: 6. Per the germline V gene, CDR1 is SQVTM and CDR2 is ANQGSEA. This CDR3 contains 13 residues.